This T cell receptor beta chain was observed in a study of blood T cell repertoires in COVID-19. Study-level information: Whether acute or convalescent, the COVID-19 samples came from the United States, Italy and Spain.

Germline assignment: CDR1 LGHNA and CDR2 YNFKEQ. V lost 4 bases, J lost 6 bases, and 8 bases stayed unmatched. The CDR3 is 15 residues long. Generated by immunoSEQ multiplex PCR, the TCRdb table keeps only in-frame clones and is missing some. The repertoire consists of approximately 200,000 clones, with just under 90% occurring once and the leading ten covering about 1.2%. V and J are TRBV4-2 and TRBJ2-7, with 11 bases fitting TRBD2. The clonotype originates from a man aged 30 to 45 who had recovered from COVID-19. Sequencing input: PBMCs or T cells enriched from blood (not recorded which). In DNA form, the CDR3 reads TGTGCCAGCAGCCCCTCACTAGCGGGAGTGGGCGAGCAGTACTTC. It translates to CASSPSLAGVGEQYF.